This TCR beta chain was profiled in a study of CXCR3-negative and CXCR3-positive naive CD8 T cells (dated by TCRdb to about 2019). Describing the broader study: In total, approximately 140 million TRB reads were obtained, or roughly 1.5 +/- 0.3 million reads per library. Data from 11 donors, pooled across two independent experiments, went into the diversity and physicochemical repertoire analyses. The TRBV-TRBJ cluster analysis covered naive subsets from about 5 donors and memory cells from 3 donors. What the authors observed across the whole study: Comparably high repertoire diversity was found in both naive subsets, whereas much lower repertoire diversity was found in memory CD8+ T cells. Freshly isolated PBMCs were used for most assays because CXCR3 expression partially decreased after cryopreservation. Compared with CXCR3-negative naive cells, CXCR3-positive naive cells had TRB CDR3s with higher hydrophobicity (lower Kidera factor 4), lower energy, and higher strength and volume indices. TRBV-TRBJ usage was similar between naive CXCR3-negative and CXCR3-positive cells from the same donor, while memory cells showed distinct patterns. Because surface CD5, which is linked to self-reactivity in mice, was comparable between the naive subsets, TCR interaction strength was also inferred from TRB CDR3 physicochemical properties.

As to this clonotype: No antigen is known for it.

The listed sequencing device is NextSeq 550. The Human TCR Profiling Kit (MiLaboratory) was used to prepare UMI-labeled 5' RACE TRB cDNA libraries. The full amount of extracted RNA was used for cDNA synthesis, and the full amount of resulting cDNA was used for PCR amplification. Libraries were prepared in parallel with an identical number of PCR cycles. Regarding the original processing steps: With a minimum of two reads required per UMI, MIGEC and MiXCR pulled out about 49,000 +/- 11,000 unique UMI-labeled TRB cDNA molecules from each library. On average, each library contained approximately 40,000 +/- 10,000 functional in-frame TRB CDR3 nucleotide clonotypes without stop codons. After each sample was downsampled to 5000 UMI-labeled TRB molecules, VDJtools was used to calculate diversity metrics such as normalized Shannon-Wiener and Chao1. For the central five CDR3 residues, VDJtools calculated physicochemical properties weighted by clonotype size, namely interaction energy, strength, volume and Kidera factor 4. TCRdb reprocessed the reads, so every CDR3 protein sequence counts as one entry and DNA is not shown. The V and J calls, along with clone size, are taken from TCRdb and not from the paper's own processing. This sample's table lists more than 80,000 distinct CDR3 sequences. The biggest ten clones account for nearly 0.85% of the sample.

For each CD8+ T cell subset, flow sorting was done in triplicate, and a few hundred thousand cells per subset went directly into RLT lysis buffer. Naive CD8+ T cells were defined stringently as CD45RO-CCR7+CD27+CD95- to exclude memory contaminants. Peripheral blood mononuclear cells were isolated from buffy coats by standard density gradient centrifugation. A FACSAria III was used to flow-sort naive CD8+ T cells into CXCR3-negative and CXCR3-positive populations. An RNeasy Mini Kit was used to extract total RNA from the sorted cells. The CDR3 holds 16 amino acids from the cysteine to the phenylalanine. No DNA is listed. Looking up the germline V gene yields CDR1 MGHRA and CDR2 YSYEKL.

Material: naive CXCR3+ CD8+ T cells from blood. Reading the label with the study, this specimen's cell subset or site is: CD45RO-CCR7+CD27+CD95- naive CD8+ T cells expressing CXCR3 (TNR3+). This chain is built from TRBV4-1 and TRBJ1-1. The TCR was taken from a human donor in good health. Some clones in this sample may be carry-over from other donors' samples. The CDR3 sequence is CASSQSATAGSTEAFF.